Shown below are 18 T cell receptor beta chains from a single sample sequenced in a study of cytomegalovirus exposure and HLA in healthy donors. PCR employed 60 Vbeta and 13 Jbeta primers. Profiled with immunoSEQ multiplex PCR; TCRdb holds only in-frame clones, not every one. The data hold 180,000 or so clones, with roughly 84% observed a single time. Input material: PBMCs. These receptor sequences come from a male donor in good health and CMV-seronegative.

The J gene is TRBJ2-7, the V gene TRBV9; possible D gene TRBD2, 7 bases. This CDR3 spans 15 amino acids. Germline CDR1 and CDR2: SGDLS and YYNGEE. The V end was cut by 1 base, the J end by 2 bases, with 13 bases between. The CDR3 nucleotides are TGTGCCAGCAGCGTAAGGGTGGGGGGGCCCTACGAGCAGTACTTC. Residues: CASSVRVGGPYEQYF.

In its sample, this clone was seen a few times. This chain uses TRBV7-9 with TRBJ2-3, with D tentatively TRBD2 (7 bases). This CDR3 spans 16 amino acids. Germline CDR1 is SEHNR and CDR2 is FQNEAQ (reference sequence). V was pared by 0 bases and J by 6 bases, with 16 bases between. CDR3 in amino acids: CASSLASGQRDDTQYF. The DNA for the CDR3 is TGTGCCAGCAGCTTAGCGAGTGGACAGCGGGACGATACGCAGTATTTT.

This chain uses TRBV28 with TRBJ2-5; D is perhaps TRBD1 (5 bases). The DNA end is more similar to TRBJ2-7, so the J call may be wrong. The CDR3 extends over 13 amino acids. The germline V gene encodes CDR1 MDHEN and CDR2 SYDVKM. The CDR3: CASRTGHLSEQYF. DNA for the CDR3: TGTGCCAGCAGAACCGGACACCTCAGCGAGCAGTACTTC.

This chain joins TRBV7-9 and TRBJ2-7, with TRBD2 as a possible D gene (6 bases). From germline, CDR1 is SEHNR and CDR2 FQNEAQ (reference sequence). The CDR3 extends over 15 amino acids. The V end lost 3 bases, the J end lost 2 bases, and 14 bases lay between the germline ends. The CDR3 spells CASSFSPGGAYEQYF. CDR3 DNA: TGTGCCAGCAGCTTTTCCCCTGGCGGGGCCTACGAGCAGTACTTC.

V usage is TRBV5-1 and J usage is TRBJ2-3; the match to TRBD1 covers 9 bases. Germline CDR1 and CDR2: SGHRS and YFSETQ. With V trimmed by 8 bases and J by 5 bases, 6 bases remained unmatched. The CDR3 extends over 13 amino acids. The CDR3 DNA reads TGCGCCAGTAACAGGGGGCATCAAGATACGCAGTATTTT. It yields the protein CASNRGHQDTQYF. The full variable domain, rest sourced from reference TRBV5-1 and TRBJ2-3, is KAGVTQTPRYLIKTRGQQVTLSCSPISGHRSVSWYQQTPGQGLQFLFEYFSETQRNKGNFPGRFSGRQFSNSRSEMNVSTLELGDSALYLCASNRGHQDTQYFGPGTRLTVL.

The genes are TRBV6-6 and TRBJ1-5, with TRBD1 as a possible D gene (6 bases). V gave up 2 bases and J gave up 3 bases, with 8 bases separating them. The CDR3 contains 14 residues. Germline V CDR1 and CDR2: MNHNY, SVGAGI (reference sequence). The CDR3 coding sequence is TGTGCCAGCAGTTACGGACAGAACAATCAGCCCCAGCATTTT. Translating it yields CASSYGQNNQPQHF.

The chain couples TRBV5-1 to TRBJ2-5; 8 bases are shared with TRBD2. The J call is uncertain, as TRBJ2-7 better fits the DNA end. Germline V gene lookup returns CDR1 SGHRS and CDR2 YFSETQ. The CDR3 is 21 amino acids. CDR3 residues: CASSLAPPRKAGATRPYEQYF. In DNA form, the CDR3 reads TGCGCCAGCAGCTTGGCCCCCCCGCGGAAAGCGGGAGCGACCCGACCCTACGAGCAGTACTTC.

The V and J genes are TRBV5-1 and TRBJ2-2; D not certain. Looked up from germline, CDR1 is SGHRS and CDR2 is YFSETQ. Trimming pared 2 bases from V and 0 bases from J, leaving 8 bases between. This CDR3 comprises 15 residues. The CDR3 is CASSLSAANTGELFF. CDR3 sequence (DNA): TGCGCCAGCAGCTTAAGCGCCGCGAACACCGGGGAGCTGTTTTTT. Drawing the rest from reference TRBV5-1 and TRBJ2-2, the complete variable domain is KAGVTQTPRYLIKTRGQQVTLSCSPISGHRSVSWYQQTPGQGLQFLFEYFSETQRNKGNFPGRFSGRQFSNSRSEMNVSTLELGDSALYLCASSLSAANTGELFFGEGSRLTVL.

This clone was seen only a few times. The V and J genes are TRBV4-3 and TRBJ1-1; D is possibly TRBD1 (5 bases). The germline V gene encodes CDR1 LGHNA and CDR2 YSLEER. The V gene lost 4 bases and the J gene lost 1 base, with 13 bases spanning the gap. This CDR3 region has 15 residues. This CDR3 reads CASSPTATPNTEAFF. The CDR3 bases are TGCGCCAGCAGCCCGACAGCGACTCCGAACACTGAAGCTTTCTTT.

The rearrangement uses TRBV11-2 and TRBJ2-7; D perhaps matches TRBD1 (6 bases). The CDR3 runs 14 residues. Germline CDR1 and CDR2: SGHAT and FQNNGV. V gave up 1 base and J gave up 6 bases, with 13 bases separating them. This CDR3 is CASSLVQGKGEQYF. The CDR3, as DNA: TGTGCCAGCAGCTTAGTTCAGGGGAAGGGCGAGCAGTACTTC.

V gene TRBV2 combines with J gene TRBJ2-5; a possible D gene is TRBD1 (6 bases). Germline loops: CDR1 SNHLY, CDR2 FYNNEI. V was shortened by 7 bases and J by 2 bases, with 17 bases between the two germline ends. CDR3 length: 15 amino acids. The CDR3 DNA reads as TGTGCCAGCACCACGGACAGAGGAAGGCAAGAGACCCAGTACTTC. Translating it yields CASTTDRGRQETQYF.

The chain employs TRBV4-2 and TRBJ2-5; D gene uncertain. Trimming shortened V by 0 bases and J by 5 bases, and 10 bases separated the two germline ends. Germline-derived CDR1 and CDR2 are LGHNA and YNFKEQ. This CDR3 comprises 14 residues. This CDR3 is CASSQDTSWETQYF. The CDR3 nucleotides are TGTGCCAGCAGCCAAGATACCAGTTGGGAGACCCAGTACTTC.

The chain carries TRBV19 and TRBJ2-2; 7 bases map to TRBD1. The CDR3 is made up of 16 amino acids. V lost 1 base, J lost 3 bases, and 5 bases stayed unmatched. Germline V gene sequence: CDR1 LNHDA, CDR2 SQIVND (reference sequence). CDR3 residues: CASSIVFTGDTGELFF. CDR3 nucleotides: TGTGCCAGTAGTATAGTTTTTACAGGGGACACCGGGGAGCTGTTTTTT. Full variable domain (missing parts from reference TRBV19 and TRBJ2-2): DGGITQSPKYLFRKEGQNVTLSCEQNLNHDAMYWYRQDPGQGLRLIYYSQIVNDFQKGDIAEGYSVSREKKESFPLTVTSAQKNPTAFYLCASSIVFTGDTGELFFGEGSRLTVL.

The chain combines TRBV10-3 with TRBJ2-1; TRBD2 matches 11 bases. CDR3 size: 14 residues. Germline CDR1 reads ENHRY; CDR2 reads SYGVKD. The V gene end was trimmed by 11 bases and the J gene end by 9 bases; junction bases not matched to a gene: 12. As DNA, the CDR3 is TGTGCCGTGACTAGCGGGACCGGGCCCGGTGAGCAGTTCTTC. Its translation is CAVTSGTGPGEQFF.

The chain has TRBV19 and TRBJ1-4; maybe TRBD1 (6 bases). Germline V gene sequence: CDR1 LNHDA, CDR2 SQIVND (reference sequence). Trimming shortened V by 10 bases and J by 8 bases, and 17 bases separated the two germline ends. The CDR3 length is 13 residues. The CDR3 loop is CATEPQGSEKLFF. The DNA for the CDR3 is TGTGCCACAGAACCACAGGGTTCGGAAAAACTGTTTTTT.

This clone was counted only a few times. The CDR3, as DNA: TGTGCCAGCAGCTTAGATGCGGATGGCTACACCTTC. This gives the protein CASSLDADGYTF. The chain combines TRBV7-9 with TRBJ1-2; D not certain. The CDR3 has 12 residues. V gave up 1 base and J gave up 6 bases, with 6 bases separating them. Per germline, CDR1 SEHNR and CDR2 FQNEAQ (reference sequence).

The J gene is TRBJ2-3, the V gene TRBV6-5, with D possibly being TRBD1 (6 bases). The V and J ends lost 2 bases and 4 bases respectively, with 10 bases between them. The length of the CDR3 is 14 residues. Germline V gene data show CDR1 as MNHEY and CDR2 as SVGAGI. The CDR3: CASSYPAGADTQYF. CDR3 nucleotide sequence: TGTGCCAGCAGTTACCCGGCAGGGGCAGATACGCAGTATTTT.

The gene calls are TRBV11-3 and TRBJ2-1; D may be TRBD2 (7 bases). This CDR3 is built from 15 residues. Deletions cut 2 bases from V and 5 bases from J, with 13 bases between. Germline V lookup: CDR1 SGHNT, CDR2 YENEEA. Here the CDR3 reads CASSLMAGANNEQFF. The CDR3 coding sequence is TGTGCCAGCAGCTTAATGGCGGGGGCAAACAATGAGCAGTTCTTC.